This TCR beta chain came from a study of T cell responses to AZD1222 COVID-19 vaccine. Study as a whole: Pooling was applied to second doses at about 4 or about 12 weeks. Study-wide results and caveats: A mostly white British donor set with more females was recruited, and clonal diversity was possibly underestimated. Just 5 or 6 AZD1222 recipients tested seropositive at baseline.

Trimming took 5 bases from V and 3 from J; bases not matched to a gene: 3. This CDR3 has 14 residues. Germline-derived CDR1 and CDR2 are ENHRY and SYGVKD. The assay was immunoSEQ multiplex PCR, and TCRdb's table has in-frame clones only and misses some. The sample lists some 150,000 clones; 88% were seen once. For this clone: What it binds is not known.

The chain has TRBV10-3 and TRBJ1-1; TRBD1 aligns across 10 bases. This sequence originates from an adult in good health. The material was peripheral blood, obtained on day 0 of AZD1222 vaccination. The CDR3 DNA reads TGTGCCATCAGTCGACAGGGGGCTGACACTGAAGCTTTCTTT. Translation gives CAISRQGADTEAFF.